A selection of T cell receptor beta chains follows, all from one sample in a study of blood T cell repertoires in COVID-19. Profiling relied on immunoSEQ multiplex PCR, and the TCRdb table lists in-frame clones only, not all of them. The table lists roughly 59,000 clones, around 79% of them singletons. Sequenced: peripheral blood. The origin of the receptors is a human donor in a cohort sampled during active COVID-19. Both conserved end residues are part of each CDR3. Fields, in order: D gene, J gene, clone size, V gene, CDR3 protein, CDR3 DNA. The D gene is left open where the match is weak. A row's size may be missing; if present it is once, few, many or a size class.

TRBD2 | TRBJ2-1 | NA | TRBV10-1 | CASSELAGAHEQFF | TGCGCCAGCAGTGAGCTAGCGGGAGCCCATGAGCAGTTCTTC
TRBD2 | TRBJ2-1 | NA | TRBV19 | CATSRREGRDEQFF | TGTGCCACTTCCCGGCGGGAGGGCCGCGATGAGCAGTTCTTC
TRBD2 | TRBJ2-1 | NA | TRBV30 | CAWSDLAGDLNEQFF | TGTGCCTGGAGTGATCTAGCGGGCGACCTCAATGAGCAGTTCTTC
TRBD1 | TRBJ1-2 | NA | TRBV28 | CASYFRGANYGYTF | TGTGCCAGTTATTTCAGGGGGGCTAACTATGGCTACACCTTC
TRBD2 | TRBJ2-5 | NA | TRBV10-3 | CAISEGAGGPGGAQYF | TGTGCCATCAGTGAAGGAGCGGGAGGCCCGGGGGGGGCACAGTACTTC
NA | TRBJ2-1 | few | TRBV24-1 | CATSDPTGRQFF | TGTGCCACCAGTGACCCCACAGGGAGGCAGTTCTTC
NA | TRBJ1-5 | NA | TRBV2 | CASIRRDDGLGPQHF | TGTGCCAGCATTAGGAGGGACGACGGCTTAGGGCCCCAGCATTTT
TRBD1 | TRBJ2-7 | NA | TRBV27 | CASSFGTDYEQYF | TGTGCCAGCAGCTTTGGGACAGACTACGAGCAGTACTTC
NA | TRBJ2-3 | NA | TRBV28 | CASSFLTDTQYF | TGTGCCAGCAGTTTTCTGACAGATACGCAGTATTTT
NA | TRBJ2-1 | NA | TRBV10-1 | CASSGLGSGNEQFF | TGCGCCAGCAGCGGATTGGGCTCAGGAAATGAGCAGTTCTTC
NA | TRBJ1-2 | NA | TRBV9 | CASSVAGNPSYTF | TGTGCCAGCAGCGTAGCGGGGAACCCCAGCTACACCTTC
TRBD2 | TRBJ2-2 | NA | TRBV7-9 | CASSTRLAGNTGELFF | TGTGCCAGCAGCACCCGACTAGCGGGGAACACCGGGGAGCTGTTTTTT
NA | TRBJ2-7 | NA | TRBV11-1 | CASSLDSYEQYF | TGTGCCAGCAGCTTGGACAGCTACGAGCAGTACTTC
NA | TRBJ1-2 | NA | TRBV6-6 | CASSTGNYGYTF | TGTGCCAGCAGCACAGGGAACTATGGCTACACCTTC
NA | TRBJ2-7 | NA | TRBV6-4 | CASSDSSAAISYEQYF | TGTGCCAGCAGTGACTCGTCCGCGGCGATCTCCTACGAGCAGTACTTC